This T cell receptor beta chain was identified during a study of beta chain features in type 1 diabetes (dated by TCRdb to the late 2010s). In terms of the full investigation: Patients and healthy donors did not differ in mean age, gender distribution, total cell number or subset yield. A total of roughly 98,000,000 sorted cells were examined across all samples, and a strong correlation was observed between cell number per subset and RNA yield. Regulatory and stem cell-like memory subsets were obtained from only 8 patients and roughly eight healthy donors, while naive and central memory subsets were obtained from all 30 or so donors. The study compared TCRB repertoires of sorted circulating CD4+ T cell subsets between recently diagnosed type 1 diabetes patients and matched healthy donors.

What the work shows at the level of the full study, not this receptor alone: Type 1 diabetes patients showed a moderate but significant shortening of TCRB CDR3 length in all four CD4+ subsets. Patients with type 1 diabetes made fewer insertions and deleted more nucleotides at VDJ recombination sites, implying thymic rearrangement abnormalities. Naive, central memory and regulatory TCRB repertoires appeared to be more alike among patients than among healthy donors. PCR might favor shorter templates, but patient and control samples were amplified and corrected together, so any skew would affect both groups equally. Because the HLA sub-analyses included only small numbers of individuals, any influence of HLA type on TCRB rearrangement was left unresolved. Because cDNA rather than genomic DNA was sequenced, highly expressing activated cells could have been over-represented, although no difference in activation and CD3 levels was found between groups.

Each donor gave one peripheral blood draw, approximately 100 mL on average, collected into heparinised tubes. Naive, central memory, regulatory and stem cell-like memory CD4+ T cells were sorted on a BD FACSAria II using a panel including CD45RO, CCR7, CD25, CD127, CD95 and CD27. A purity above 98% was achieved for all sorted populations. PBMCs were isolated right away by Lymphoprep density gradient centrifugation and were stained directly, without culture. Samples were stained and sorted in pairs, with one healthy donor and one patient per experiment, so that batch effects were minimized. From its cysteine to its phenylalanine, the CDR3 spans 14 amino acids. Only the CDR3 DNA is retained, 42 bases long and in frame from the first base. CDR1 and CDR2, looked up from the germline V gene (reference sequence), are SEHNR and FQNEAQ. V and J lose 7 bases and 8 bases, and a span of 20 bases separates them.

The High Capacity cDNA Reverse Transcription Kit was used to reverse transcribe all of the isolated RNA, meaning that expressed TCRB transcripts were what got sequenced. Deep immunoSEQ sequencing was performed on naive, central memory and regulatory T cell samples, with an average of about 3.57 million total reads per sample. Sorted cells were lysed in RLT buffer and RNA was extracted with DNase-treated RNeasy Micro or Mini kits, depending on cell number. Each cell subset was processed separately to prevent cross-contamination, with patient and healthy donor samples processed together. The immunoSEQ multiplex PCR was used to amplify TCRB sequences from cDNA, yielding 87-bp fragments that span the CDR3 region. Sequencing of the amplicons was done on the Illumina HiSeq platform. Per the original workflow: Synthetic template baselines were used to correct PCR bias computationally, reads within Hamming distance 2 were collapsed, and singletons that could not be merged were discarded. By aligning reads against IMGT, V, D and J genes, CDR3 length, and insertions or deletions at six rearrangement sites were assigned. Clonotype counts were normalized to sorted cell number within each subset before computing true diversity and Gini coefficients with the tcR R package. The overlap coefficient, calculated on TCRB nucleotide sequences, was used to measure repertoire sharing. Out-of-frame TCRB sequences from naive cells were analyzed to stand in for the pre-selection repertoire. The table comes from immuneACCESS by way of TCRdb, which keeps in-frame sequences with V and J called. Part of the clones is missing from these tables; in studies checked, under half for an unresolved V gene and the rest for unknown reasons. That table gives V, J and clone size, and the DNA gave D and trimming. The sample profile shows 600,000 to 750,000 clones; approximately 13% of them were found once. The leading ten clones occupy approximately 0.11% of the sample.

This clone occurred a few times. It has no known antigen specificity. No much larger clone is present one base from it, and per-base qualities are unavailable. Material: naive CD4+ T cells from blood. The cell subset or site tag for this specimen amounts to: true naive CD4+ T cells. This chain joins TRBV7-9 to TRBJ1-2; TRBD1 is a possible D gene, resting on 5 matching bases. The clonotype was recovered from a man aged 30-40 years with type 1 diabetes. The encoded CDR3 is CASTYGAGVGGYTF. The nucleotides read TGTGCCAGCACCTACGGGGCAGGCGTTGGAGGCTACACCTTC.